Below are 13 T cell receptor beta chains sequenced from a single sample in a study of blood T cell repertoires in COVID-19. TCRdb's copy holds only in-frame clones and misses some; the assay was immunoSEQ multiplex PCR. The sample carries some 110,000 clones, roughly 84% recorded once. The sequencing input was peripheral blood. These receptors were taken from a woman in her seventies with acute or convalescent COVID-19.

This clone was counted between two and nine times. The CDR3 DNA is TGCGCCAGCAGCTTGACTAGCGGGAGGGTGACCGGGGAGCTGTTTTTT. Residues: CASSLTSGRVTGELFF. This chain uses TRBV5-1 with TRBJ2-2; 13 nucleotides agree with TRBD2. The CDR3 extends over 16 amino acids. Per the germline V gene, CDR1 is SGHRS and CDR2 is YFSETQ. Unmatched junction bases numbered 2, after V lost 1 base and J lost 5 bases.

Only a few counts were recorded for this clone. The genes are TRBV11-3 and TRBJ2-1; TRBD1 matches 7 bases. CDR3 length: 12 amino acids. Trimming took 5 bases from V and 10 from J; bases not matched to a gene: 5. Germline V gene data show CDR1 as SGHNT and CDR2 as YENEEA. The CDR3 nucleotides are TGTGCCAGCAGCGTACAGGGGACGGAGCAGTTCTTC. It codes for CASSVQGTEQFF.

The chain joins TRBV2 to TRBJ2-1; D might be TRBD1 (5 bases). V lost 4 bases to trimming and J lost 8 bases, with 18 bases between them. The germline CDR1 and CDR2 sequences are SNHLY and FYNNEI. CDR3 length equals 15 residues. The CDR3 protein is CASSVSTAIIHEQFF. CDR3 nucleotides: TGTGCCAGCAGTGTGTCGACAGCAATTATACATGAGCAGTTCTTC.

The genes are TRBV9 and TRBJ2-2; tentatively, D is TRBD1 (5 bases). The CDR3 loop spans 16 amino acids. CDR1 and CDR2 (germline): SGDLS, YYNGEE. V lost 0 bases to trimming and J lost 3 bases, with 12 bases between them. The CDR3 coding sequence is TGTGCCAGCAGCGTAGCGGAAGGGGTTTACACCGGGGAGCTGTTTTTT. This encodes CASSVAEGVYTGELFF.

The chain couples TRBV18 to TRBJ1-1; D uncertain. The V gene's germline CDR1 is KGHSH and CDR2 LQKENI. The V end was cut by 2 bases, the J end by 2 bases, with 6 bases between. This CDR3 is 13 amino acids long. CDR3 sequence: CASSPTVNTEAFF. DNA for the CDR3: TGTGCCAGCTCACCAACGGTTAACACTGAAGCTTTCTTT. Combining the CDR3 with reference TRBV18 and TRBJ1-1 gives the whole variable domain NAGVMQNPRHLVRRRGQEARLRCSPMKGHSHVYWYRQLPEEGLKFMVYLQKENIIDESGMPKERFSAEFPKEGPSILRIQQVVRGDSAAYFCASSPTVNTEAFFGQGTRLTVV.

This clone showed up just a few times. The chain employs TRBV19 and TRBJ1-5; D is possibly TRBD1 (6 bases). The V and J ends lost 2 bases and 0 bases respectively, with 17 bases between them. CDR1 is LNHDA, CDR2 SQIVND, per germline (reference sequence). The CDR3 length is 18 residues. The CDR3 here is CASSIRGSTLYSNQPQHF. CDR3 coding DNA: TGTGCCAGTAGTATAAGGGGGAGTACCTTATATAGCAATCAGCCCCAGCATTTT.

The chain is built from TRBV4-2 and TRBJ2-1, with 15 bases aligning to TRBD2. This CDR3 has 18 amino acids. Trimming took 0 bases from V and 9 from J; bases not matched to a gene: 9. The germline CDR1 and CDR2 sequences are LGHNA and YNFKEQ. This CDR3 is CASSQDSPGLAGGGEQFF. In nucleotides, the CDR3 is TGTGCCAGCAGCCAAGATTCCCCGGGACTAGCGGGAGGAGGTGAGCAGTTCTTC.

There are a few counts of this clone. The V gene is TRBV6-5, the J gene TRBJ1-2, with a weak D call TRBD1 (6 bases). Germline V CDR1 and CDR2: MNHEY, SVGAGI. Trimming took off 6 bases at V and 5 bases at J, with 19 bases between the two ends. The CDR3 totals 15 residues. CDR3 region: CASSSTFRGAYGYTF. The DNA of the CDR3 is TGTGCCAGCAGCTCTACCTTCAGGGGAGCTTATGGCTACACCTTC.

CDR3 sequence: CASSLQGVDGYTF. CDR3 bases: TGTGCCAGCAGCTTGCAGGGGGTGGATGGCTACACCTTC. The chain uses TRBV5-4 and TRBJ1-2, with 7 bases aligning to TRBD1. This CDR3 has 13 residues. The J segment lost 6 bases and the V segment lost 1 base, leaving 3 bases of the junction unmatched. The germline gives CDR1 SGHNT, CDR2 YYREEE (reference sequence).

This rearrangement joins TRBV18 to TRBJ2-1, with D hard to call. V was shortened by 0 bases and J by 6 bases, with 3 bases between the two germline ends. Germline V lookup: CDR1 KGHSH, CDR2 LQKENI. The CDR3 is 12 residues long. For the CDR3, the DNA is TGTGCCAGCTCACCACCACTCAATGAGCAGTTCTTC. This gives the protein CASSPPLNEQFF.

The gene calls are TRBV2 and TRBJ2-3; D perhaps matches TRBD1 (5 bases). Germline V gene sequence: CDR1 SNHLY, CDR2 FYNNEI. V was trimmed by 6 bases and J by 2 bases, leaving 6 bases between them. The CDR3 totals 12 residues. The CDR3 nucleotides are TGTGCCAGCAGGGACAACACAGATACGCAGTATTTT. Protein product: CASRDNTDTQYF.

The chain employs TRBV27 and TRBJ1-5; D remains unclear. The CDR3 contains 14 residues. The germline V gene encodes CDR1 MNHEY and CDR2 SMNVEV (reference sequence). Trimming took off 6 bases at V and 4 bases at J, with 13 bases between the two ends. CDR3 coding DNA: TGTGCCAGCAGCAGGCAGGCTGAAAATCAGCCCCAGCATTTT. Translation: CASSRQAENQPQHF.

The chain links TRBV19 to TRBJ2-7, with 12 bases matching TRBD2. Germline CDR1 reads LNHDA; CDR2 reads SQIVND (reference sequence). J gave up 7 bases and V 3 bases, and 10 bases lay outside the gene matches. CDR3 length: 16 amino acids. The CDR3 spells CASSILLAGGPKEQYF. The CDR3 nucleotides read TGTGCCAGTAGTATCCTCCTAGCGGGAGGGCCTAAGGAGCAGTACTTC.